These 22 T cell receptor beta chains were sequenced from one sample in a study of blood T cells in healthy people across ages. The second PCR ran about 6 to 11 cycles with a sample-barcoded 5' primer and J-beta primers. TCRdb used MiXCR to reprocess the 5' RACE reads, holding one entry per CDR3 protein. The data show about 730,000 distinct CDR3 sequences, roughly 44% seen once. Specimen: blood. The receptors were sampled from a woman aged 55 to 70 in good health.

This clonotype was seen a few times. The chain couples TRBV4-3 to TRBJ2-1; TRBD2 matches 12 bases. The DNA end lines up better with TRBJ2-7; the J call may be wrong. This CDR3 is 17 amino acids long. The germline V gene has CDR1 LGHNA and CDR2 YSLEER. In DNA, the CDR3 is TGCGCCAGCAGCCAGCCTCTAGCGGGAGGGGTATACAATGAGCAGTACTTC. Encoded protein: CASSQPLAGGVYNEQYF.

The chain carries TRBV24-1 and TRBJ2-3; D call uncertain. The V gene's germline CDR1 is KGHDR and CDR2 SFDVKD. The CDR3 totals 15 residues. Trimming removed 4 bases from V and 1 base from J, with 11 bases in between. The CDR3 loop reads CATSEPRARTDTQYF. The CDR3 DNA is TGTGCCACCAGTGAGCCCCGGGCTCGCACAGATACGCAGTATTTT.

This chain connects TRBV7-8 to TRBJ1-4, with D unclear. The V gene's germline CDR1 is SGHVS and CDR2 FQNEAQ. The length of the CDR3 is 13 residues. Trimming left V 1 base short and J 6 bases short, with 6 bases between. In DNA form, the CDR3 reads TGTGCCAGCAGCTTAGACGGTTATGAAAAACTGTTTTTT. It specifies CASSLDGYEKLFF.

This clonotype was picked up a small number of times. The chain is built from TRBV2 and TRBJ2-3, with D possibly being TRBD1 (5 bases). The ends were cut back, 5 bases at V and 5 bases at J, with 11 bases in the middle. From germline, CDR1 is SNHLY and CDR2 FYNNEI. There are 13 residues in the CDR3. CDR3 in DNA: TGTGCCAGCAGTCTCGCAGGGATAGATACGCAGTATTTT. It specifies CASSLAGIDTQYF.

This clonotype was found a few times. The rearrangement joins TRBV6-2 or TRBV6-3 to TRBJ2-7; 10 bases align to TRBD2. This CDR3 spans 18 amino acids. From germline, CDR1 is MNHEY and CDR2 SVGEGT. The ends lost 0 bases at V and 0 bases at J; junction bases unmatched: 8. DNA of the CDR3: TGTGCCAGCAGTTACTCGGGGACTAGCGAGAGGGCCTCCTACGAGCAGTACTTC. Translated, it gives CASSYSGTSERASYEQYF.

As concerns this clonotype: Its ends do not fully match the called genes, so a read error is possible. V usage is TRBV20-1 and J usage is TRBJ2-7; D unresolved. CDR1 DFQATT and CDR2 SNEGSKA come from the germline V gene (reference sequence). This CDR3 has 15 residues. Written as DNA, the CDR3 is TGCAGTGCTAGAGAAGGCCACTATCGATCCTACGAGCGGTACTTC. Residues: CSAREGHYRSYERYF.

The chain employs TRBV12-3 or TRBV12-4 and TRBJ2-1; 8 bases fit TRBD2. This CDR3 has 13 amino acids. V shed 7 bases and J 9 bases; nucleotides not matched to a gene: 8. The CDR3 DNA reads TGTGCCAGCATCTCGGGGGGGATTGGTGAGCAGTTCTTC. Protein: CASISGGIGEQFF.

This clonotype was found many times. The V gene is TRBV7-2, the J gene TRBJ2-7, with 10 bases fitting TRBD1. The CDR3 is made up of 16 amino acids. Trimming removed 4 bases from V and 4 bases from J; junction bases left unmatched: 10. Germline V gene lookup returns CDR1 SGHTA and CDR2 FQGNSA. The CDR3 coding sequence is TGTGCCAGCAGCTGGACAGGGGGGTCCCTGGGGTACGAGCAGTACTTC. The encoded protein is CASSWTGGSLGYEQYF.

Remarks on this clonotype: A much larger clone lies a single base off, so this may be a read error. The chain couples TRBV6-2 or TRBV6-3 to TRBJ2-1; 9 nucleotides line up with TRBD2. The CDR3 contains 15 residues. Germline V CDR1 and CDR2: MNHEY, SVGEGT. V lost 5 bases to trimming and J lost 9 bases; unmatched junction nucleotides: 11. Written as DNA, the CDR3 is TGTGCCAGCAGTATTGGCGGGAGGGACAGCACTGAGCAGTTCTTC. Translating gives CASSIGGRDSTEQFF.

The chain combines TRBV3-1 with TRBJ2-3; 10 bases agree with TRBD2. Trimming took 4 bases from V and 1 from J; bases not matched to a gene: 14. Germline loops: CDR1 LGHDT, CDR2 YNNKEL (reference sequence). This CDR3 region has 19 residues. CDR3: CASSPSASGGGVGTDTQYF. In nucleotides, the CDR3 is TGTGCCAGCAGCCCTTCGGCTAGCGGGGGTGGGGTTGGCACAGATACGCAGTATTTT.

Comments on this clonotype: At one end the junction does not follow the germline gene, possibly because of a read error. This chain links TRBV20-1 with TRBJ2-7; D gene unclear. This CDR3 comprises 11 residues. CDR1 DFQATT and CDR2 SNEGSKA come from the germline V gene (reference sequence). The CDR3, as DNA: TGCAGTGCTAGTCCTACCTACAAGCAGTACTTC. Its translation is CSASPTYKQYF.

This clonotype was seen only a few times. V usage is TRBV29-1 and J usage is TRBJ2-5; D is perhaps TRBD2 (6 bases). Germline V CDR1 and CDR2: SQVTM, ANQGSEA. Between the trimmed V and J ends, which lost 1 base and 11 bases, there was a span of 23 bases. The CDR3 has 15 amino acids. Written as DNA, the CDR3 is TGCAGCGTTGAAGTTGAACCGGGAGTAGGTAATGAGCAGTACTTC. Its translation: CSVEVEPGVGNEQYF.

The V and J genes are TRBV5-8 and TRBJ2-3; the D is unclear. V was cut by 7 bases and J by 10 bases, with 7 bases left in between. This CDR3 has 9 residues. CDR1 is SGHTS and CDR2 is YDEGEE in the germline V gene. This chain's CDR3 is CASLEAQYF. In DNA form, the CDR3 reads TGTGCCAGCTTGGAAGCGCAGTATTTT.

The chain employs TRBV6-1 and TRBJ2-3; D perhaps matches TRBD1 (5 bases). The CDR3 spans 15 residues. V lost 2 bases to trimming and J lost 0 bases, with 9 bases between them. CDR1 and CDR2 (germline): MNHNS, SASEGT. CDR3 nucleotide sequence: TGTGCCAGCAGTGAATTGACAGTTAGCACAGATACGCAGTATTTT. This encodes CASSELTVSTDTQYF.

This clonotype has more than one count but fewer than ten. J is TRBJ2-1 and V is TRBV29-1; 7 positions agree with TRBD1. There are 15 residues in the CDR3. V lost 4 bases and J lost 3; bases outside the gene matches: 9. The germline gives CDR1 SQVTM, CDR2 ANQGSEA. The CDR3 nucleotides are TGCAGCGTTGTTGCGGACAGGAGATACTACAATGAGCAGTTCTTC. Its protein product is CSVVADRRYYNEQFF.

The genes are TRBV2 and TRBJ2-7; 7 nucleotides line up with TRBD2. The germline gives CDR1 SNHLY, CDR2 FYNNEI. The CDR3 loop spans 15 amino acids. Unmatched junction bases numbered 8, after V lost 4 bases and J lost 2 bases. The CDR3 loop reads CASSGGLAVTYEQYF. DNA for the CDR3: TGTGCCAGCAGTGGGGGCCTAGCGGTCACCTACGAGCAGTACTTC.

Remarks on this clonotype: An end of the junction differs from the germline gene, which may be a read error. This chain uses TRBV20-1 with TRBJ2-5; 8 bases are shared with TRBD2. CDR1 DFQATT and CDR2 SNEGSKA come from the germline V gene (reference sequence). There are 17 residues in the CDR3. Here the CDR3 DNA reads TGCAGTGCTATACGCCTAGCGGGTGGAATGGGGCAAGAGGCCCAGTACTTC. Its translation: CSAIRLAGGMGQEAQYF.

This clonotype was seen a handful of times. The chain combines TRBV6-2 or TRBV6-3 with TRBJ2-5, with D possibly matching TRBD1 (5 bases). The DNA end is a closer match to TRBJ2-7, so the J assignment may be wrong. The CDR3 contains 13 residues. CDR1 and CDR2 (germline): MNHEY, SVGEGT. The chain's CDR3 is CASSYRRDYEQYF. The CDR3 bases are TGTGCCAGCAGTTACCGCAGGGACTACGAGCAGTACTTC.

This clonotype has more than one count but fewer than ten. The V gene is TRBV5-1, the J gene TRBJ2-5; 12 bases line up with TRBD2. This CDR3 comprises 17 residues. The trim removed 7 bases at V and 4 bases at J, leaving 14 bases unmatched. Per the germline V gene, CDR1 is SGHRS and CDR2 is YFSETQ. The CDR3 bases are TGCGCCAGCTTGGGGCGAAGACTAGCGGGAGAGGGAGAGACCCAGTACTTC. This gives the protein CASLGRRLAGEGETQYF.

The chain recombines TRBV11-2 with TRBJ1-6; D gene uncertain. Trimming cost V 4 bases and J 10 bases, with 23 bases left between them. This CDR3 contains 17 residues. Germline-derived CDR1 and CDR2 are SGHAT and FQNNGV. The CDR3: CASSSREGRRQRSPLHF. The CDR3 DNA reads TGTGCCAGCAGCTCCCGCGAGGGTCGGAGGCAGAGGTCACCCCTCCACTTT.

The chain links TRBV7-2 to TRBJ1-1; 7 bases are shared with TRBD1. The V gene's germline CDR1 is SGHTA and CDR2 FQGNSA. The V segment lost 9 bases and the J segment 0 bases; nucleotides outside the gene matches: 7. The CDR3 is made up of 14 amino acids. The CDR3 region is CASNRGNMNTEAFF. The CDR3 coding sequence is TGTGCCAGTAACAGGGGAAACATGAACACTGAAGCTTTCTTT.

This clonotype was detected only a few times. This chain links TRBV7-2 with TRBJ2-7; tentatively, D is TRBD1 or TRBD2 (5 bases each). V lost 8 bases and J 0 bases, leaving 11 bases between the germline ends. Germline CDR1 is SGHTA and CDR2 is FQGNSA. The CDR3 covers 13 residues. The DNA of the CDR3 is TGTGCCAGCGGCAGAGGGGACTCCTACGAGCAGTACTTC. This translates into CASGRGDSYEQYF.